Listed below are T cell receptor beta chains from one sample, sequenced in a study of blood T cell repertoires in COVID-19. This table comes from immunoSEQ multiplex PCR, and its TCRdb copy is limited to in-frame clones, with some not included. The repertoire holds around 200,000 clones, with 85% as singletons. The sample was PBMCs or T cells enriched from blood (not recorded which). Every receptor here comes from a middle-aged man who had recovered from COVID-19. The CDR3 runs from the conserved cysteine through the conserved F or W. D genes are given only for firm matches.

J gene,D gene,V gene,CDR3 DNA,CDR3 protein
TRBJ2-4,TRBD1,TRBV7-8,TGTGCCAGCTCTTACTTAAAGGTAGGGGGCGACCAACTAGCCAAAAACATTCAGTACTTC,CASSYLKVGGDQLAKNIQYF
TRBJ2-1,TRBD2,TRBV27,TGTGCCAGCAGGCTAGTAGCGGGGGGGAGGAATGAGCAGTTCTTC,CASRLVAGGRNEQFF
TRBJ1-4,NA,TRBV2,TGTGCCAGCAGTGGTCGGAGGGCTGGTGAAAAACTGTTTTTT,CASSGRRAGEKLFF
TRBJ2-2,TRBD1,TRBV5-1,TGCGCCAGCAGCTCATATCAGGGGGCAGCCGGGGAGCTGTTTTTT,CASSSYQGAAGELFF
TRBJ1-1,TRBD1,TRBV11-3,TGTGCCAGCAGCCCCGGGGGGACAGGGGGCTTGGGCACTGAAGCTTTCTTT,CASSPGGTGGLGTEAFF
TRBJ1-1,NA,TRBV21-1,TGTGCCTGCCTTCCAGGGGAGAGGAACACTGAAGCTTTCTTT,CACLPGERNTEAFF
TRBJ2-3,NA,TRBV5-1,TGCGCCAGCAGCATGGGGGATCAAGGGGTGGATACGCAGTATTTT,CASSMGDQGVDTQYF
TRBJ2-3,NA,TRBV23-1,TGCGCCGGAATACTCGGGGATACGCAGTATTTT,CAGILGDTQYF
TRBJ1-2,NA,TRBV3-1/TRBV3-2,TGTGCCAGCAGCCAGAATGGGCAGGGCTATGGCTACACCTTC,CASSQNGQGYGYTF
TRBJ2-2,TRBD2,TRBV10-2,TGCGCCAGCAGTGAGGGGGAGGGCTACTCCGACTCGACCGGGGAGCTGTTTTTT,CASSEGEGYSDSTGELFF
TRBJ2-5,TRBD2,TRBV11-3,TGTGCCAGCAGCTCTACTAGCGGGAGTAAGACCCAGTACTTC,CASSSTSGSKTQYF
TRBJ1-4,NA,TRBV7-6,TGTGCCAGCAGTAAAGGGGGACCTGAAGAAAAACTGTTTTTT,CASSKGGPEEKLFF
TRBJ1-6,NA,TRBV4-1,TGCGCCAGCAGCCAAGGCGGGGGGGGCTGGTCCTATAATTCACCCCTCCACTTT,CASSQGGGGWSYNSPLHF
TRBJ2-1,NA,TRBV30,TGTGCCTGGAGTCGTCGGGAACTCACCCTGGGTGAGCAGTTCTTC,CAWSRRELTLGEQFF
TRBJ1-4,NA,TRBV30,TGTGCCTGGAGTGGATCGGGGGGTGCGGAAAAACTGTTTTTT,CAWSGSGGAEKLFF
TRBJ2-7,NA,TRBV5-8,TGTGCCAGCAGCCCCTTCTACGAGCAGTACTTC,CASSPFYEQYF
TRBJ1-2,NA,TRBV7-9,TGTGCCAGCAGCAACGGACGGGGGGCTAACTATGGCTACACCTTC,CASSNGRGANYGYTF
TRBJ1-3,NA,TRBV5-6,TGTGCCAGCAGCTTGGAGCACAGGGCCTCTGGAAACACCATATATTTT,CASSLEHRASGNTIYF